The 10 T cell receptor beta chains below come from one sample, sequenced in a study of T cell repertoires in cytomegalovirus infection. TCRdb processed the reads anew with MiXCR; each CDR3 protein has one entry. The table lists 200,000 to 250,000 distinct CDR3 sequences, under 8.5% of them singletons, with roughly 6% in the top ten. The sample was PBMCs. The receptors were sampled from a human donor in good health (CMV status not recorded). Some clones in this sample may be carry-over from other donors' samples.

This clonotype was recorded at least ten times. V and J are TRBV7-2 and TRBJ1-5; D remains unclear. The CDR3 sequence is 12 residues long. CDR1 is SGHTA, CDR2 FQGNSA, per germline. V was pared by 5 bases and J by 0 bases, with 2 bases between. The CDR3 is CASSHSNQPQHF. The CDR3 bases are TGTGCCAGCAGCCATAGCAATCAGCCCCAGCATTTT.

This clonotype was counted at least ten times. The gene calls are TRBV6-2 or TRBV6-3 and TRBJ1-5, with unresolved D. CDR1 and CDR2 from the germline V gene are MNHEY and SVGEGT. This CDR3 has 15 residues. V dropped 5 bases and J dropped 6 bases, with 17 bases sitting between them. The CDR3 sequence: CASSPRGGQVQPQHF. The CDR3 bases are TGTGCCAGCAGTCCGCGGGGAGGGCAGGTTCAGCCCCAGCATTTT.

This clonotype was picked up many times. This chain links TRBV19 with TRBJ1-5; 10 bases agree with TRBD1. J lost 5 bases, V lost 8 bases, and 6 bases had no gene match. Germline assignment: CDR1 LNHDA and CDR2 SQIVND (reference sequence). This CDR3 region has 14 residues. CDR3 bases: TGTGCCAGTGGCGGGACAGGGGACCATCAGCCCCAGCATTTT. This gives the protein CASGGTGDHQPQHF.

Many counts were recorded for this clonotype. The chain uses TRBV24-1 and TRBJ2-1, with 11 bases lining up with TRBD1. The J segment lost 10 bases and the V segment lost 3 bases, leaving 13 bases of the junction unmatched. CDR3 length: 17 amino acids. Germline values: CDR1 KGHDR, CDR2 SFDVKD. For the CDR3, the DNA is TGTGCCACCAGTGATGACCGTGGGACAGGGGGACGGGGCGAGCAGTTCTTC. This translates into CATSDDRGTGGRGEQFF.

The chain is built from TRBV4-1 and TRBJ1-6, with D tentatively TRBD1 (5 bases). V was cut by 0 bases and J by 7 bases, with 10 bases left in between. Germline values: CDR1 MGHRA, CDR2 YSYEKL. This CDR3 comprises 15 residues. The CDR3 coding sequence is TGCGCCAGCAGCCAAGAGGGGGGGAAGAATTCACCCCTCCACTTT. Translation gives CASSQEGGKNSPLHF.

This clonotype was seen at least ten times. This chain uses TRBV7-6 with TRBJ2-7, with TRBD2 identical over 10 bases. Germline CDR1 SGHVS, CDR2 FNYEAQ. This CDR3 is built from 19 residues. With V trimmed by 5 bases and J by 0 bases, 16 bases remained unmatched. CDR3 in amino acids: CASSHLTSETSGYSYEQYF. For the CDR3, the DNA is TGTGCCAGCAGCCACCTTACATCTGAGACTAGCGGGTACTCCTACGAGCAGTACTTC. The full variable domain, its missing parts supplied by reference TRBV7-6 and TRBJ2-7, is GAGVSQSPRYKVTKRGQDVALRCDPISGHVSLYWYRQALGQGPEFLTYFNYEAQQDKSGLPNDRFSAERPEGSISTLTIQRTEQRDSAMYRCASSHLTSETSGYSYEQYFGPGTRLTVT.

In its sample, this clonotype was seen many times. V usage is TRBV6-2 or TRBV6-3 and J usage is TRBJ2-1; a possible D gene is TRBD1 (6 bases). Germline V CDR1 and CDR2: MNHEY, SVGEGT. Trimming pared 8 bases from V and 9 bases from J, leaving 11 bases between. The CDR3 totals 11 residues. The CDR3, as DNA: TGTGCCAGCGGGTCCAGGGGTGAGCAGTTCTTC. It encodes CASGSRGEQFF.

This clonotype came up many times. The chain links TRBV29-1 to TRBJ2-7, with 8 bases aligning to TRBD1. V lost 1 base, J lost 2 bases, and 1 base stayed unmatched. The CDR3 covers 13 residues. From germline, CDR1 is SQVTM and CDR2 ANQGSEA. CDR3 loop: CSVEGTGTYEQYF. For the CDR3, the DNA is TGCAGCGTTGAAGGGACAGGGACCTACGAGCAGTACTTC.

This clonotype was seen just once. CDR3 coding DNA: TGCAGTGCTAGAGATCGGAACAGGGGGCTCTACGAGCAGTACTTC. It yields the protein CSARDRNRGLYEQYF. The genes are TRBV20-1 and TRBJ2-7; 9 nucleotides line up with TRBD1. Trimming at V came to 0 bases and at J to 3 bases, leaving 6 bases not matched to a gene. The CDR3 is 15 residues long. CDR1 is DFQATT, CDR2 SNEGSKA, per germline (reference sequence).

This clonotype appeared many times. The rearrangement uses TRBV9 and TRBJ2-1; 8 nucleotides agree with TRBD2. The CDR3 runs to 17 residues. V shed 4 bases, J shed 4 bases, and the junction held 13 bases outside the gene matches. CDR1 SGDLS and CDR2 YYNGEE come from the germline V gene. The CDR3 coding sequence is TGTGCCAGCAGCCCCCACCCCCGGGGGGGTGGATACAATGAGCAGTTCTTC. The encoded protein is CASSPHPRGGGYNEQFF.